The 10 T cell receptor beta chains listed next were all sequenced from one sample in a study of beta chain features in type 1 diabetes. Every bit of the isolated RNA underwent reverse transcription, so sequencing read expressed TCRB transcripts. This table comes from immunoSEQ multiplex PCR, and its TCRdb copy is limited to in-frame clones, with some not included. The data contain a few hundred thousand clones, about 20% of them seen just once; the ten biggest clones take up approximately 0.046%. The sequenced material came from naive CD4+ T cells from blood. All receptors derive from a woman under 30 in good health.

The gene calls are TRBV7-6 and TRBJ2-7; unclear D gene. The CDR3 extends over 12 amino acids. Germline CDR1 SGHVS, CDR2 FNYEAQ. The V gene lost 5 bases and the J gene lost 3 bases, with 8 bases spanning the gap. In DNA, the CDR3 is TGTGCCAGCAGCGACGCGGACTACGAGCAGTACTTC. Its protein product is CASSDADYEQYF.

This chain joins TRBV29-1 and TRBJ2-2, with a tentative D call TRBD2 (5 bases). CDR3 length: 14 residues. The germline V gene encodes CDR1 SQVTM and CDR2 ANQGSEA. The germline V and J ends were trimmed by 7 bases and 2 bases, with 14 bases remaining between them. This chain's CDR3 is CSARGQLNTGELFF. CDR3 nucleotide sequence: TGCAGCGCCCGAGGGCAGCTAAACACCGGGGAGCTGTTTTTT.

In DNA, the CDR3 is TGTGCCAGCAGTCTGATAGCTTCCGGGGAGCTGTTTTTT. Protein sequence: CASSLIASGELFF. J is TRBJ2-2 and V is TRBV6-5, with D unclear. V shed 5 bases and J shed 6 bases, with 10 bases lying between them. Germline V gene data show CDR1 as MNHEY and CDR2 as SVGAGI. CDR3 length: 13 residues.

This sequence joins TRBV10-3 and TRBJ2-3; 8 bases are shared with TRBD1. Per the germline V gene, CDR1 is ENHRY and CDR2 is SYGVKD. The CDR3 sequence is 13 residues long. V shed 10 bases and J 0 bases; nucleotides not matched to a gene: 3. CDR3: CANRQGSTDTQYF. CDR3 bases: TGTGCCAACCGACAGGGGAGCACAGATACGCAGTATTTT.

The rearrangement uses TRBV18 and TRBJ1-2; TRBD1 matches 7 bases. The CDR3 extends over 13 amino acids. J gave up 10 bases and V 4 bases, and 9 bases lay outside the gene matches. Germline loops: CDR1 KGHSH, CDR2 LQKENI. The CDR3 sequence is CASSLQGSRAYTF. In nucleotides, the CDR3 is TGTGCCAGCTCACTACAGGGGAGTAGGGCCTACACCTTC. The full variable domain, its missing parts supplied by reference TRBV18 and TRBJ1-2, is NAGVMQNPRHLVRRRGQEARLRCSPMKGHSHVYWYRQLPEEGLKFMVYLQKENIIDESGMPKERFSAEFPKEGPSILRIQQVVRGDSAAYFCASSLQGSRAYTFGSGTRLTVV.

This chain connects TRBV19 to TRBJ1-1; D gene ambiguous. Germline assignment: CDR1 LNHDA and CDR2 SQIVND (reference sequence). This CDR3 region has 12 residues. V lost 2 bases, J lost 6 bases, and 7 bases lay in between. The CDR3: CASSIPRAEAFF. Written as DNA, the CDR3 is TGTGCCAGTAGTATACCGAGGGCTGAAGCTTTCTTT.

A remark on this clone: In the same sample, other DNA sequences code for this CDR3. V gene TRBV15 combines with J gene TRBJ2-5; 12 nucleotides line up with TRBD2. Germline V gene data show CDR1 as LNHNV and CDR2 as YYDKDF (reference sequence). This CDR3 region has 16 residues. Losses at the gene ends were 1 base for V and 2 bases for J; bases not matched to a gene: 2. CDR3 residues: CATSRAGTSGQETQYF. The CDR3 DNA sequence: TGTGCCACCAGCAGAGCCGGGACTAGCGGGCAAGAGACCCAGTACTTC.

This clone has a handful of counts. The rearrangement uses TRBV18 and TRBJ2-3; a possible D gene is TRBD2 (5 bases). Trimming removed 1 base at V and 2 bases at J, with 7 bases between. CDR3 length: 14 residues. Per the germline V gene, CDR1 is KGHSH and CDR2 is LQKENI. DNA for the CDR3: TGTGCCAGCTCACCACTAGCGTCCACAGATACGCAGTATTTT. Its protein is CASSPLASTDTQYF.

The genes are TRBV9 and TRBJ2-2; D call uncertain. This CDR3 has 14 residues. Trimming shortened V by 0 bases and J by 1 base, and 4 bases separated the two germline ends. The germline V gene has CDR1 SGDLS and CDR2 YYNGEE. CDR3: CASSVDLNTGELFF. The CDR3 DNA reads as TGTGCCAGCAGCGTAGACTTGAACACCGGGGAGCTGTTTTTT.

The rearrangement links TRBV6-5 to TRBJ1-5; 10 bases map to TRBD1. The CDR3 extends over 15 amino acids. After removal of 0 bases from V and 5 bases from J, the junction contained 1 base not matched to a gene. From germline, CDR1 is MNHEY and CDR2 SVGAGI. The CDR3 DNA sequence: TGTGCCAGCAGTTACTCTGGGACAGGGGATCAGCCCCAGCATTTT. Protein product: CASSYSGTGDQPQHF.